The rows below give T cell receptor beta chains drawn from one sample of a study of blood T cell repertoires in COVID-19. Produced via immunoSEQ multiplex PCR; TCRdb's table is partial and in-frame only. This table holds fewer than 300,000 clones, around nine tenths found once. The sequenced material came from PBMCs or T cells enriched from blood (not recorded which). The receptors shown here come from a woman under 40 who had recovered from COVID-19. Each CDR3 is given without its conserved first and last residue. Fields, in order: V gene, clone size, J gene, CDR3 protein. Expanded clones get a size class; other rows say once, few or many, or leave the size out.

v_call: TRBV21-1
clone_size: NA
j_call: TRBJ2-7
cdr3_aa: ASSKVGGLTYEQY

v_call: TRBV7-9
clone_size: NA
j_call: TRBJ2-1
cdr3_aa: ASSLDGGSYNEQF

v_call: TRBV6-5
clone_size: NA
j_call: TRBJ1-1
cdr3_aa: ASSSAGAGVTEAF

v_call: TRBV4-2
clone_size: NA
j_call: TRBJ1-5
cdr3_aa: ASSQDMGQNQPQH

v_call: TRBV5-1
clone_size: NA
j_call: TRBJ1-4
cdr3_aa: ASRTGWADDEKLF

v_call: TRBV6-2/TRBV6-3
clone_size: NA
j_call: TRBJ1-5
cdr3_aa: ASSYSWGGNQPQH

v_call: TRBV4-1
clone_size: NA
j_call: TRBJ1-1
cdr3_aa: ASSQGGAEAF

v_call: TRBV15
clone_size: NA
j_call: TRBJ2-7
cdr3_aa: ATGSRQLASYEQY

v_call: TRBV6-5
clone_size: NA
j_call: TRBJ1-1
cdr3_aa: ASNPPEANTEAF

v_call: TRBV28
clone_size: few
j_call: TRBJ2-1
cdr3_aa: ASASLGQGINEQF

v_call: TRBV24-1
clone_size: once
j_call: TRBJ1-1
cdr3_aa: ATSDSHTEAF

v_call: TRBV5-1
clone_size: NA
j_call: TRBJ2-2
cdr3_aa: ASSRLAGGNTGELF

v_call: TRBV7-2
clone_size: NA
j_call: TRBJ1-4
cdr3_aa: ATSSGTRLATNEKLF

v_call: TRBV2
clone_size: NA
j_call: TRBJ2-7
cdr3_aa: ASSDNYEQY

v_call: TRBV7-9
clone_size: NA
j_call: TRBJ2-5
cdr3_aa: ASSPSLAGIVETQY

v_call: TRBV9
clone_size: NA
j_call: TRBJ2-3
cdr3_aa: ASSVSGVGTDTQY

v_call: TRBV24-1
clone_size: NA
j_call: TRBJ1-5
cdr3_aa: ATSVQGSQPQH

v_call: TRBV6-5
clone_size: NA
j_call: TRBJ1-2
cdr3_aa: ASRGTAGGYT

v_call: TRBV5-8
clone_size: NA
j_call: TRBJ1-5
cdr3_aa: ASSLDGVAAQH

v_call: TRBV27
clone_size: NA
j_call: TRBJ2-2
cdr3_aa: ASSLVVTGELF